A selection of T cell receptor beta chains follows, all from one sample in a study of vaccination and CD4 T cells after COVID-19. Their recognized antigens are unknown. TCRdb fed the PCR reads into MiXCR, producing one record per CDR3 protein. The table has around 12,000 distinct CDR3 sequences, approximately 50% seen once. The sequencing sample was made of CD4+ T cells from blood, cultured in vitro. Receptors originate from a human donor who had recovered from COVID-19. The CDR3 runs from the conserved cysteine through the conserved F or W. Fields, in order: D gene, V gene, clone size, J gene, CDR3 DNA, CDR3 protein. A D gene is named only where the DNA matches it firmly. Clone size is shown for a subset of rows, as once, few, many or a class of expanded clone.

D gene: TRBD1; V gene: TRBV6-1; clone size: .; J gene: TRBJ2-7; CDR3 DNA: TGTGCCAGCACGAGGGACAGCCCCTTCCTGAACGAGCAGTACTTC; CDR3 protein: CASTRDSPFLNEQYF
D gene: TRBD1; V gene: TRBV6-1; clone size: few; J gene: TRBJ2-5; CDR3 DNA: TGTGCCAGCCGGGACAGGCAGGGAGAGACCCAGTACTTC; CDR3 protein: CASRDRQGETQYF
D gene: TRBD1; V gene: TRBV6-5; clone size: .; J gene: TRBJ1-6; CDR3 DNA: TGTGCCAGCAGTTACTCTAAAACAGGGGCGGGTTCCTATAATTCACCCCTCCACTTT; CDR3 protein: CASSYSKTGAGSYNSPLHF
D gene: .; V gene: TRBV15; clone size: few; J gene: TRBJ1-3; CDR3 DNA: TGTGCCACCGGCGAGAGTTTCGCTGGAAACACCATATATTTT; CDR3 protein: CATGESFAGNTIYF
D gene: TRBD2; V gene: TRBV9; clone size: few; J gene: TRBJ2-5; CDR3 DNA: TGTGCCAGCAGCGTAGGATTTGAACTAGCGGGATACGGAGAGACCCAGTACTTC; CDR3 protein: CASSVGFELAGYGETQYF
D gene: TRBD1; V gene: TRBV19; clone size: .; J gene: TRBJ2-2; CDR3 DNA: TGTGCCAGTAGTAACAGGGGGCGCGCCGGGGAGCTGTTTTTT; CDR3 protein: CASSNRGRAGELFF
D gene: .; V gene: TRBV28; clone size: .; J gene: TRBJ1-2; CDR3 DNA: TGTGCCAGCAGTTCGTCCGGGGCTAGAGGCTACACCTTC; CDR3 protein: CASSSSGARGYTF
D gene: .; V gene: TRBV6-4; clone size: few; J gene: TRBJ1-5; CDR3 DNA: TGTGCCAACCAGGGTTTCGGCAATCAGCCCCAGCATTTT; CDR3 protein: CANQGFGNQPQHF
D gene: .; V gene: TRBV7-6; clone size: .; J gene: TRBJ2-5; CDR3 DNA: TGTGCCAGCAGCTTAAGCTACCAAGAGACCCAGTACTTC; CDR3 protein: CASSLSYQETQYF
D gene: .; V gene: TRBV20-1; clone size: .; J gene: TRBJ2-5; CDR3 DNA: TGCAGTGCCACAGACCCCCAGGGAGGAGAGACCCAGTACTTC; CDR3 protein: CSATDPQGGETQYF
D gene: .; V gene: TRBV28; clone size: .; J gene: TRBJ1-5; CDR3 DNA: TGTGCCAGCAGTTTGCGGGGTAGCAATCAGCCCCAGCATTTT; CDR3 protein: CASSLRGSNQPQHF
D gene: .; V gene: TRBV24-1; clone size: .; J gene: TRBJ1-5; CDR3 DNA: TGTGCCACCTCTCCCGGAGCAAATCAGCCCCAGCATTTT; CDR3 protein: CATSPGANQPQHF
D gene: .; V gene: TRBV6-1; clone size: .; J gene: TRBJ2-2; CDR3 DNA: TGTGCCAGCATTCTCCAGGACCGCACCGGGGAGCTGTTTTTT; CDR3 protein: CASILQDRTGELFF
D gene: TRBD2; V gene: TRBV12-3/TRBV12-4; clone size: .; J gene: TRBJ2-1; CDR3 DNA: TGTGCCAGCACCCAGACTAGCGGGATCGGCAATGAGCAGTTCTTC; CDR3 protein: CASTQTSGIGNEQFF
D gene: TRBD2; V gene: TRBV20-1; clone size: few; J gene: TRBJ2-3; CDR3 DNA: TGCAGTGCTTCGCTATGGGGGCGGGAGGCAGATACGCAGTATTTT; CDR3 protein: CSASLWGREADTQYF
D gene: .; V gene: TRBV2; clone size: few; J gene: TRBJ2-1; CDR3 DNA: TGTGCCAGCAGTGAAGGGACGGGGGCCTACAATGAGCAGTTCTTC; CDR3 protein: CASSEGTGAYNEQFF
D gene: .; V gene: TRBV11-2; clone size: .; J gene: TRBJ2-7; CDR3 DNA: TGTGCCAGCAGCTCACCCCTCTTCTACGAGCAGTACTTC; CDR3 protein: CASSSPLFYEQYF
D gene: .; V gene: TRBV20-1; clone size: once; J gene: TRBJ1-2; CDR3 DNA: TGCAGTGAGCCGGGGGACTATGGCCACACCTTC; CDR3 protein: CSEPGDYGHTF
D gene: .; V gene: TRBV19; clone size: .; J gene: TRBJ1-2; CDR3 DNA: TGTGCCAGTAGTATCCCCAGGGCGTTGATCTATGGCTACACCTTC; CDR3 protein: CASSIPRALIYGYTF
D gene: .; V gene: TRBV7-2; clone size: .; J gene: TRBJ2-3; CDR3 DNA: TGTGCCAGCAGCTTAGGGATCGGCACAGATACGCAGTATTTT; CDR3 protein: CASSLGIGTDTQYF
D gene: .; V gene: TRBV20-1; clone size: few; J gene: TRBJ1-1; CDR3 DNA: TGCAGTGCTAGAGAGTTGTGGGGGGCGCACACTGAAGCTTTCTTT; CDR3 protein: CSARELWGAHTEAFF
D gene: .; V gene: TRBV12-3/TRBV12-4; clone size: .; J gene: TRBJ1-5; CDR3 DNA: TGTGCCAGCAGAGGGGACCCCCACGAACCCCAGCATTTT; CDR3 protein: CASRGDPHEPQHF
D gene: .; V gene: TRBV2; clone size: large; J gene: TRBJ2-5; CDR3 DNA: TGTGCCAGCAGTGAAGGGATAGAGACCCAGTACTTC; CDR3 protein: CASSEGIETQYF
D gene: .; V gene: TRBV30; clone size: few; J gene: TRBJ1-5; CDR3 DNA: TGTGCCTGGAGCGACGATAGCAATCAGCCCCAGCATTTT; CDR3 protein: CAWSDDSNQPQHF
D gene: TRBD1; V gene: TRBV2; clone size: few; J gene: TRBJ1-6; CDR3 DNA: TGTGCCAGCAGGGGAAACCAGGGGGCTAGTTCACCCCTCCACTTT; CDR3 protein: CASRGNQGASSPLHF
D gene: .; V gene: TRBV7-2; clone size: few; J gene: TRBJ1-5; CDR3 DNA: TGTGCCAGCAGCCCTAGGGGCCCCGGGGGCAATCAGCCCCAGCATTTT; CDR3 protein: CASSPRGPGGNQPQHF
D gene: .; V gene: TRBV25-1; clone size: few; J gene: TRBJ1-2; CDR3 DNA: TGTGCCAGCAGTGATCCAGTTGCAGGCTACACCTTC; CDR3 protein: CASSDPVAGYTF
D gene: .; V gene: TRBV7-9; clone size: .; J gene: TRBJ1-2; CDR3 DNA: TGTGCCAGCAGCCGCTGGGGGAGGGCCTATGGCTACACCTTC; CDR3 protein: CASSRWGRAYGYTF
D gene: .; V gene: TRBV18; clone size: few; J gene: TRBJ1-6; CDR3 DNA: TGTGCCAGCTCACCACAGGACTTCGTCTATAATTCACCCCTCCACTTT; CDR3 protein: CASSPQDFVYNSPLHF
D gene: .; V gene: TRBV5-4; clone size: once; J gene: TRBJ2-2; CDR3 DNA: TGTGCCAGCAGCTTCACAGGGCGTAGCGGGGAGCTGTTTTTT; CDR3 protein: CASSFTGRSGELFF
D gene: TRBD1; V gene: TRBV30; clone size: .; J gene: TRBJ2-2; CDR3 DNA: TGTGCCTGGAATAGGGACAGGAGGAACACCGGGGAGCTGTTTTTT; CDR3 protein: CAWNRDRRNTGELFF
D gene: .; V gene: TRBV7-2; clone size: .; J gene: TRBJ1-2; CDR3 DNA: TGTGCCAGCAGCCAAGCTCACTCGAACTATGGCTACACCTTC; CDR3 protein: CASSQAHSNYGYTF
D gene: TRBD2; V gene: TRBV6-5; clone size: .; J gene: TRBJ2-7; CDR3 DNA: TGTGCCAGCAGTTACGGAGGACTAGCGGGAGACACCCACGAGCAGTACTTC; CDR3 protein: CASSYGGLAGDTHEQYF
D gene: .; V gene: TRBV7-2; clone size: .; J gene: TRBJ2-7; CDR3 DNA: TGTGCCAGCAGCTTACGTCCCCACAGCGCCTACGAGCAGTACTTC; CDR3 protein: CASSLRPHSAYEQYF
D gene: TRBD2; V gene: TRBV20-1; clone size: .; J gene: TRBJ2-3; CDR3 DNA: TGCAGTGCGGCAACTAGCGGAGTGAGCACAGATACGCAGTATTTT; CDR3 protein: CSAATSGVSTDTQYF
D gene: .; V gene: TRBV24-1; clone size: few; J gene: TRBJ2-5; CDR3 DNA: TGTGCCACCAGTGAGCGTAGGGGGGGGCAAGAGACCCAGTACTTC; CDR3 protein: CATSERRGGQETQYF
D gene: .; V gene: TRBV10-1; clone size: few; J gene: TRBJ1-1; CDR3 DNA: TGCGCCAGCAGTGGAGGCAGGGCAACTGAAGCTTTCTTT; CDR3 protein: CASSGGRATEAFF
D gene: .; V gene: TRBV19; clone size: few; J gene: TRBJ1-5; CDR3 DNA: TGTGCCAGTAGTATCGGGGGGCGTACCAATCAGCCCCAGCATTTT; CDR3 protein: CASSIGGRTNQPQHF
D gene: .; V gene: TRBV16; clone size: .; J gene: TRBJ2-5; CDR3 DNA: TGTGCCAGCAGCCAATCTCTCCTGCGAGACCAAGAGACCCAGTACTTC; CDR3 protein: CASSQSLLRDQETQYF
D gene: TRBD1; V gene: TRBV6-4; clone size: .; J gene: TRBJ2-1; CDR3 DNA: TGTGCCAGCATAAAGACAGGGGGACGCTCCAATGAGCAGTTCTTC; CDR3 protein: CASIKTGGRSNEQFF